The rows below give T cell receptor beta chains drawn from one sample of a study of glioma-infiltrating T cells. TCRdb re-analysed the multiplex PCR reads in MiXCR, keeping a single row per CDR3 protein. The data contain 100,000 to 150,000 distinct CDR3 sequences, around 25% of them singletons. Material for sequencing was glioma tissue, nonneoplastic brain tissue, or PBMCs (not recorded which). These TCRs come from a human donor with low-grade glioma or glioblastoma, undergoing nonglioma brain surgery, or in good health (not recorded which). The conserved cysteine and the conserved F or W are not part of the CDR3 here.

TRBJ2-1 TRBV27 14 ASSSGGTGGLDEQF
TRBJ1-1 TRBV2 12 ASSGANVNTEAF
TRBJ1-5 TRBV2 11 ASSRDSGQPQH
TRBJ2-3 TRBV7-6 12 ASSLDPLTDTQY
TRBJ1-2 TRBV5-1 12 ASSLVAGNYGYT
TRBJ2-5 TRBV27 13 ASSLGLAVQETQY
TRBJ2-5 TRBV20-1 15 SARDQLGGGGQETQY
TRBJ2-3 TRBV2 12 ASSVIRRADTQY
TRBJ1-5 TRBV6-1 15 ASGDSRRDRGWQPQH
TRBJ1-1 TRBV6-6 14 ASSYPSDRPNTEAF
TRBJ2-1 TRBV19 10 ASRNQDNEQF
TRBJ1-1 TRBV20-1 13 SARYKTAMNTEAF
TRBJ2-3 TRBV27 12 ASSPGHSTDTQY
TRBJ2-1 TRBV4-1 15 ASSRQMSGGMYNEQF
TRBJ2-3 TRBV5-1 13 ASSSGLPEEDTQY
TRBJ2-3 TRBV29-1 10 SVATGSDTQY
TRBJ2-3 TRBV20-1 14 SARGILAGYTDTQY
TRBJ2-3 TRBV28 15 ASTWVVAGSGTDTQY
TRBJ1-2 TRBV4-2 14 ASSQFEAGQNYGYT
TRBJ1-5 TRBV20-1 13 SAKGQGAGNQPQH
TRBJ2-5 TRBV6-2/TRBV6-3 11 ASSYSRGETQY
TRBJ1-1 TRBV29-1 13 SVEPEGVLNTEAF
TRBJ2-3 TRBV7-2 13 ASSLSLAVTDTQY
TRBJ2-1 TRBV27 12 ASNSAGGWNEQF
TRBJ1-1 TRBV6-1 11 ASILELDTEAF
TRBJ2-1 TRBV11-2 14 ASSLGSRSSYNEQF
TRBJ1-3 TRBV4-2 13 ASSQVADSGNTIY
TRBJ2-5 TRBV28 12 ASHRGGNQETQY
TRBJ1-5 TRBV25-1 12 ASTGGGLGQPQH
TRBJ2-5 TRBV27 16 ASSPTGGRRGGAETQY
TRBJ2-3 TRBV2 13 ASSDPAGVIDTQY
TRBJ1-1 TRBV27 13 ASSPPQGRITEAF
TRBJ1-5 TRBV12-3/TRBV12-4 13 ASSLGALSNQPQH
TRBJ1-5 TRBV18 14 ASSPFLGGSNQPQH
TRBJ2-3 TRBV7-4 14 ASSVPLALSTDTQY
TRBJ1-3 TRBV20-1 12 SAQDRVAGNTIY
TRBJ1-1 TRBV6-9 13 ASSWLQAYATEAF
TRBJ2-1 TRBV11-2 10 ASSLERGEQF
TRBJ1-2 TRBV3-1 14 ASSQDWGVRRYGYT
TRBJ2-5 TRBV19 14 ASSRGGTAYQETQY
TRBJ1-2 TRBV24-1 16 ATSDAARTGLNYGGYT
TRBJ1-2 TRBV6-1 12 AIRRSGTSEGYT
TRBJ2-2 TRBV4-1 13 ASSPPAGNTGELF
TRBJ1-2 TRBV7-9 13 ASSPRQGGIYGYT